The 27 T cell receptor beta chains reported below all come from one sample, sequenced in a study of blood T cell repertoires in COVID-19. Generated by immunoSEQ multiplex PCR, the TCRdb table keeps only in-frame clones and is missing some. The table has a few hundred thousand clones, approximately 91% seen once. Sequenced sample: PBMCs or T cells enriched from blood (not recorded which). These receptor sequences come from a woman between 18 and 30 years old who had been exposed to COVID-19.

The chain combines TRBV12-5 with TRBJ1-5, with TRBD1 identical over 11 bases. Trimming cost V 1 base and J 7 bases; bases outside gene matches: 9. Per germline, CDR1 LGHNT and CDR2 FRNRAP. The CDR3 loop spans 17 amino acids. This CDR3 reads CASGLARDRGSGQPQHF. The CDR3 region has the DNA TGTGCTAGTGGTTTGGCTCGGGACAGGGGGTCGGGACAGCCCCAGCATTTT.

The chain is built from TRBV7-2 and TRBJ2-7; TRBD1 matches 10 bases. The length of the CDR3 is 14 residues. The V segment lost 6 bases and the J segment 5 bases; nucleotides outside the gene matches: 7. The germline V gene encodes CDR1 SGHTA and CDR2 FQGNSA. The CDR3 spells CASSRDRGQNEQYF. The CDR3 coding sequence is TGTGCCAGCAGTCGTGACAGGGGGCAGAACGAGCAGTACTTC.

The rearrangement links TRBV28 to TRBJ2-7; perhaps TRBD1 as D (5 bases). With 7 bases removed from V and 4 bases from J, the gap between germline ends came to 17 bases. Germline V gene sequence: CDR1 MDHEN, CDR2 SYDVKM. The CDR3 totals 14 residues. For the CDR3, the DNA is TGTGCCAGCAAAGGGTCAGGGCGAAGGTACGAGCAGTACTTC. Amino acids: CASKGSGRRYEQYF.

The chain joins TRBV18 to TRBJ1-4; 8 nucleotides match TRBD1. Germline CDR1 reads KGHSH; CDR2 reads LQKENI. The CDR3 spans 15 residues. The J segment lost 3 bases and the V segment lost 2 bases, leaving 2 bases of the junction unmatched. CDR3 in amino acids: CASSPSTGANEKLFF. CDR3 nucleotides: TGTGCCAGCTCACCATCGACAGGGGCTAATGAAAAACTGTTTTTT.

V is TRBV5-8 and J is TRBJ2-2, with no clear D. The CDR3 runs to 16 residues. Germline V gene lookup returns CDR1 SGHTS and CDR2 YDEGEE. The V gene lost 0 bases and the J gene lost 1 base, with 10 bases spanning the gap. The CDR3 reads CASSLDLTENTGELFF. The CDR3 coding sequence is TGTGCCAGCAGCTTGGATCTAACCGAGAACACCGGGGAGCTGTTTTTT.

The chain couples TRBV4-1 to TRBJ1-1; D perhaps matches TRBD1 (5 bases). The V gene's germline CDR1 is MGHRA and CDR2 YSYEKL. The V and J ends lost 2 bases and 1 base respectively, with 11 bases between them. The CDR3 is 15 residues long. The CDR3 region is CASSQHRLPNTEAFF. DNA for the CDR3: TGCGCCAGCAGCCAACACAGGTTACCGAACACTGAAGCTTTCTTT.

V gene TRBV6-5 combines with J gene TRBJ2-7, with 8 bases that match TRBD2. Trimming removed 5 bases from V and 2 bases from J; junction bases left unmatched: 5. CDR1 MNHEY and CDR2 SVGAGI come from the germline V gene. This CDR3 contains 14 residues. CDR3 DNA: TGTGCCAGCAGTCCCCCCGGGGGGGCCTACGAGCAGTACTTC. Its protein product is CASSPPGGAYEQYF.

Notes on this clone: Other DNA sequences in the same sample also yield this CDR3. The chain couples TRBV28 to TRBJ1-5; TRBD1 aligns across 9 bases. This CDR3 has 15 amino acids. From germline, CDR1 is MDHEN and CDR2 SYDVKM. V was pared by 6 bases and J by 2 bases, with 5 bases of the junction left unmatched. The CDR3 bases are TGTGCCAGCAGCTCACAGGGGGCGCGCAATCAGCCCCAGCATTTT. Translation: CASSSQGARNQPQHF.

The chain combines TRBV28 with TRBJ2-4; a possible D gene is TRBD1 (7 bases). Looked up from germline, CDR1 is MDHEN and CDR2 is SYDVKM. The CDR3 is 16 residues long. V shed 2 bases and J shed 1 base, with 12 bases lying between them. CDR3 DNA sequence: TGTGCCAGCAGTTTAACGGCAGGGGGGGCCAAAAACATTCAGTACTTC. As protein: CASSLTAGGAKNIQYF.

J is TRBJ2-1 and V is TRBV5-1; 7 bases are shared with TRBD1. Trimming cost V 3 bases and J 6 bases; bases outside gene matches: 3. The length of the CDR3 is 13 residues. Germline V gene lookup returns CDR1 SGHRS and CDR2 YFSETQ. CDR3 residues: CASSSTGVNEQFF. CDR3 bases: TGCGCCAGCAGCTCTACAGGGGTCAATGAGCAGTTCTTC. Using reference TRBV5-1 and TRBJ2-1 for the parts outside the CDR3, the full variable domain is KAGVTQTPRYLIKTRGQQVTLSCSPISGHRSVSWYQQTPGQGLQFLFEYFSETQRNKGNFPGRFSGRQFSNSRSEMNVSTLELGDSALYLCASSSTGVNEQFFGPGTRLTVL.

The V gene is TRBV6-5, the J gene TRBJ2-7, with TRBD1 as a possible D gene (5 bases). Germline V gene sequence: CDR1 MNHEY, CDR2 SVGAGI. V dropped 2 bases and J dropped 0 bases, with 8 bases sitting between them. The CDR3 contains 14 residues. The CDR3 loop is CASSYRGFSYEQYF. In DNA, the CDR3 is TGTGCCAGCAGTTACAGGGGATTCTCCTACGAGCAGTACTTC.

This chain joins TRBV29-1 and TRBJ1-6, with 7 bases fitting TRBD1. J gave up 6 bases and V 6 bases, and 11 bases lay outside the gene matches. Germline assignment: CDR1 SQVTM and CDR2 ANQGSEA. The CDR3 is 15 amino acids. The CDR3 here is CSVRDSLFINSPLHF. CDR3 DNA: TGCAGCGTGCGGGACAGCCTCTTTATTAATTCACCCCTCCACTTT.

The CDR3 DNA reads TGTGCCAGCAGTGAACGGCAGGACTTTGGCTACACCTTC. It specifies CASSERQDFGYTF. The gene calls are TRBV2 and TRBJ1-2; D is unclear. This CDR3 contains 13 residues. CDR1 SNHLY and CDR2 FYNNEI come from the germline V gene. Trimming removed 2 bases from V and 7 bases from J, with 11 bases in between. Based on the CDR3 plus reference TRBV2 and TRBJ1-2, the full variable domain is EPEVTQTPSHQVTQMGQEVILRCVPISNHLYFYWYRQILGQKVEFLVSFYNNEISEKSEIFDDQFSVERPDGSNFTLKIRSTKLEDSAMYFCASSERQDFGYTFGSGTRLTVV.

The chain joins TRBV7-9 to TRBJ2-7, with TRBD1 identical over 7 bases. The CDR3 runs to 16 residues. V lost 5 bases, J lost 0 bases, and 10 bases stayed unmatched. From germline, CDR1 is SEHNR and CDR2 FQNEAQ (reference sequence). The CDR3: CASSTTTGSSSYEQYF. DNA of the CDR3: TGTGCCAGCAGCACCACGACAGGGAGTAGCTCCTACGAGCAGTACTTC. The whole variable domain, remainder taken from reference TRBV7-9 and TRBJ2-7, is DTGVSQNPRHKITKRGQNVTFRCDPISEHNRLYWYRQTLGQGPEFLTYFQNEAQLEKSRLLSDRFSAERPKGSFSTLEIQRTEQGDSAMYLCASSTTTGSSSYEQYFGPGTRLTVT.

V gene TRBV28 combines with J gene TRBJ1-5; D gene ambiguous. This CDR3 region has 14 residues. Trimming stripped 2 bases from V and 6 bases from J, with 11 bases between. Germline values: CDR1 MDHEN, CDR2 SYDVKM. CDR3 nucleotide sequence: TGTGCCAGCAGTTTACCGTCTGGGAGTCAGCCCCAGCATTTT. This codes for CASSLPSGSQPQHF.

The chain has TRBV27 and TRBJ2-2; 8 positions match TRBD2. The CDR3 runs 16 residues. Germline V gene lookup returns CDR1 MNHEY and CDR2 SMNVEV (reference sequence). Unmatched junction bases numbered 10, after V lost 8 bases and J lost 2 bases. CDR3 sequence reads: CASGFLAGGNTGELFF. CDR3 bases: TGTGCCAGCGGATTTTTGGCGGGAGGCAACACCGGGGAGCTGTTTTTT.

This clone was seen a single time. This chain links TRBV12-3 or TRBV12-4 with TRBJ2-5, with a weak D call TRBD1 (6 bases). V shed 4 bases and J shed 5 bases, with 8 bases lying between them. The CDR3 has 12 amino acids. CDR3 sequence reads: CASSYRAETQYF. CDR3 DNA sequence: TGTGCCAGCAGTTACAGGGCGGAGACCCAGTACTTC.

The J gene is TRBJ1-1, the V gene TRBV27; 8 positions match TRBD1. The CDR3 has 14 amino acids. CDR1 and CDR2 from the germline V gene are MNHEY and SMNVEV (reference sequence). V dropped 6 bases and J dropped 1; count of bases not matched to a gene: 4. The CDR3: CASSLGQANTEAFF. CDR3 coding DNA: TGTGCCAGCAGCCTGGGACAGGCGAACACTGAAGCTTTCTTT.

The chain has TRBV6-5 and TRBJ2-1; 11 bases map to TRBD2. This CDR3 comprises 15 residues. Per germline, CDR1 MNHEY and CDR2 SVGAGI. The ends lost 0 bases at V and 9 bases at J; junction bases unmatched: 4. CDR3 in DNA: TGTGCCAGCAGTTACTCGGGTCTAGCGGGAGGTGAGCAGTTCTTC. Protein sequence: CASSYSGLAGGEQFF.

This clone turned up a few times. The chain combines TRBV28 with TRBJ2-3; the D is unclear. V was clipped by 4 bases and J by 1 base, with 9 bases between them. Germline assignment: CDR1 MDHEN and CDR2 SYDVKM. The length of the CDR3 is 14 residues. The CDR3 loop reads CASSYRSGTDTQYF. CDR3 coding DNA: TGTGCCAGCAGTTATAGAAGCGGCACAGATACGCAGTATTTT.

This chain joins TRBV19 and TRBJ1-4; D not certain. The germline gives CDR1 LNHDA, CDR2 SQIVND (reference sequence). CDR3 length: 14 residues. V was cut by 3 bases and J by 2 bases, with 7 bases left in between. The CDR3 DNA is TGTGCCAGTAGTATGGGGAGCACTAATGAAAAACTGTTTTTT. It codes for CASSMGSTNEKLFF. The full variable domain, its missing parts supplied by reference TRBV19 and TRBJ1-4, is DGGITQSPKYLFRKEGQNVTLSCEQNLNHDAMYWYRQDPGQGLRLIYYSQIVNDFQKGDIAEGYSVSREKKESFPLTVTSAQKNPTAFYLCASSMGSTNEKLFFGSGTQLSVL.

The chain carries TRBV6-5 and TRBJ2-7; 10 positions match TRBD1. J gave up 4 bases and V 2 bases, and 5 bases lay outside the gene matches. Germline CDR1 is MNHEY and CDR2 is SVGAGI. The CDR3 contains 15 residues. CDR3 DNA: TGTGCCAGCAGTTACACCGACAGGGGGCCGTACGAGCAGTACTTC. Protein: CASSYTDRGPYEQYF.

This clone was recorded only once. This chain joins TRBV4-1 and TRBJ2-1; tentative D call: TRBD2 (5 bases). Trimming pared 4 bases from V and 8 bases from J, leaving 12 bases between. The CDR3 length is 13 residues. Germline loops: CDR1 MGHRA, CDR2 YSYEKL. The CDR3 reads CASSRKGADEQFF. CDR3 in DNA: TGCGCCAGCAGCCGAAAAGGAGCGGATGAGCAGTTCTTC.

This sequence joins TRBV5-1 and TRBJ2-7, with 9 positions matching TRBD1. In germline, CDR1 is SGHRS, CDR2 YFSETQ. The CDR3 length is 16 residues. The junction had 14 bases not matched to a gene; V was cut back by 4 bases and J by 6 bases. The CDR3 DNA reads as TGCGCCAGCAGCGGTCTACAGGGACAGGGAGGGTCCGAGCAGTACTTC. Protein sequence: CASSGLQGQGGSEQYF.

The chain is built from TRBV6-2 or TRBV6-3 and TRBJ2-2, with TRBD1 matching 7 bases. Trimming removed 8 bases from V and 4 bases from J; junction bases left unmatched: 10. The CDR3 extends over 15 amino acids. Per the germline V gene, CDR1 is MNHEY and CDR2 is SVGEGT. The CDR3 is CASCRLGGVTGELFF. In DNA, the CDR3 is TGTGCCAGCTGCCGGTTAGGGGGCGTCACCGGGGAGCTGTTTTTT.

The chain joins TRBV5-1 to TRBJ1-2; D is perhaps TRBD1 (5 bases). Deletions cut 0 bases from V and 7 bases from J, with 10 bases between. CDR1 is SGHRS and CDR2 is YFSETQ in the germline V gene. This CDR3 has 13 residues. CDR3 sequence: CASSLDRGGGYTF. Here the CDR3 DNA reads TGCGCCAGCAGCTTGGATAGGGGTGGTGGCTACACCTTC.

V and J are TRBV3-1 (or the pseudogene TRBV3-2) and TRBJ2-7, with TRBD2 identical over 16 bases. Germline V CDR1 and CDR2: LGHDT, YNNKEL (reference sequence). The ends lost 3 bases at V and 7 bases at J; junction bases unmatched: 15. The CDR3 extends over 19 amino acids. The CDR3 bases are TGTGCCAGCAGCCATCGATATGGGACTAGCGGGGGGGGAGCTGGTGAGCAGTACTTC. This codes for CASSHRYGTSGGGAGEQYF.